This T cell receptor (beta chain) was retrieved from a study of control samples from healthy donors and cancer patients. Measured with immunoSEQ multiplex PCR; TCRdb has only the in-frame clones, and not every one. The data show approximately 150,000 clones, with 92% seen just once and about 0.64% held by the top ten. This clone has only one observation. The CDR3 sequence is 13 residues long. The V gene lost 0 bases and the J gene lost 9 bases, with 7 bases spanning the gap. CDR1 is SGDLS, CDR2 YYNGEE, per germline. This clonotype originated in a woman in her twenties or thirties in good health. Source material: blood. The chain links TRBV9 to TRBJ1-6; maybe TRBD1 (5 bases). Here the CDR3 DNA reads TGTGCCAGCAGCGTAGGTGGGGGTTCACCCCTCCACTTT. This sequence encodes CASSVGGGSPLHF.